Sequencing of this T cell receptor (beta chain) was carried out in a study of control samples from healthy donors and cancer patients (dated by TCRdb to the early 2020s). With respect to this clone: This clone's antigen is unknown. No base-level quality is on record; no much larger clone is a single base apart. Within the sample, other DNA sequences also encode this same CDR3.

V sheds 4 bases and J sheds 10 bases, leaving 13 bases between their ends. Spanning cysteine to phenylalanine, the CDR3 consists of 13 amino acids. The entry retains the CDR3 DNA only, 39 bases that are in frame from base 1. The germline V gene supplies CDR1 LGHNT and CDR2 FRNRAP. Libraries were made using the immunoSEQ multiplex PCR assay. TCRdb carries this immuneACCESS record with in-frame sequences only. Its versions omit some clonotypes, under half of them owing to an unresolved V gene in the studies checked, with the rest unexplained. Across this sample there are under 140,000 clones, with approximately 90% seen only once. The ten largest clones take up around 3.9% of the sample.

The V and J segments used are TRBV12-5 and TRBJ1-4; a tentative D call is TRBD1 (5 bases match). What was sequenced was PBMCs. The receptor was isolated from a woman aged 55-69 years with lung cancer. The CDR3 protein is CASGSVAGLKLFF. The nucleotides are TGTGCTAGTGGTTCTGTGGCAGGGTTAAAACTGTTTTTT.